This T cell receptor (beta chain) stems from a study of precursors of human CD4 cytotoxic T cells listed by TCRdb under 2018. For the wider study: The bulk TCR-seq analysis covered CD4+ memory subsets from roughly 15 donors in total. TCR-seq analysis of 13 to 15 donors yielded TCRalpha and TCRbeta chain sequences (table S7).

To test a precursor-effector relationship among CD4 cytotoxic T cells, bulk UMI-based TCR sequencing was performed on four sorted CD4+ memory subsets (TCM, TEM, IL-7Rhigh TEMRA, IL-7R- TEMRA). Cells were obtained from peripheral blood mononuclear cells that had been isolated from human blood. Taken from the germline V gene, the CDR1 and CDR2 loops are SGHVS and FNYEAQ. Trimming at the junction amounts to 3 bases on V and 2 bases on J, and the germline ends lie 4 bases apart. The CDR3 runs 12 residues from the cysteine to the phenylalanine. Kept here is only the CDR3 DNA, which spans 36 bases and is read in frame from base 1. Sequencing was carried out with an Illumina MiSeq. As for the original processing: Repertoire diversity was measured with the Shannon-Wiener index computed in VDJtools. A TCRbeta clonotype was considered expanded if its clonotype frequency was 3 or more. In-frame beta chains were kept once TCRdb had trimmed the public reads at Q25 with fastp and called clones with MiXCR. Rows are unified per CDR3 protein, each entry keeping the most common DNA and genes. These V and J calls are TCRdb output, not the study's own analysis. Present in this sample are hundreds of distinct CDR3 sequences, 15% to 20% of which were seen just once. Roughly 14% of the sample rests with the top ten.

By sample share, this clonotype is large (0.1 to 1%). The antigen it recognizes is unknown. Per-nucleotide qualities are absent, and no much larger clonotype sits a single base away. On the study overall, not on this receptor specifically: Only about 95% of the 14 donors were included in some bulk TCR-seq comparisons, which suggests that not every subset was available for every donor. More restricted TCR repertoires, with lower diversity and more expanded clonotypes, were shown by IL-7Rhigh and IL-7R- TEMRA subsets than by TCM and TEM subsets. Expanded effector clonotypes made up a larger fraction of IL-7Rhigh TEMRA clonotypes than of TEM or TCM clonotypes. The authors noted that a human observational design cannot definitively establish the direction of differentiation between precursor and effector cells.

The receptor was derived from a human donor in good health. Sequencing was performed on memory CD4+ T cells from blood (PBMCs). Recombination joined TRBV7-6 with TRBJ2-5, with the D segment identity uncertain. The CDR3: CASSFGQETQYF. The DNA sequence reads TGTGCCAGCAGCTTTGGTCAAGAGACCCAGTACTTC. The reference TRBV7-6 and TRBJ2-5 proteins fill in what lies around the CDR3, so the full variable domain reads GAGVSQSPRYKVTKRGQDVALRCDPISGHVSLYWYRQALGQGPEFLTYFNYEAQQDKSGLPNDRFSAERPEGSISTLTIQRTEQRDSAMYRCASSFGQETQYFGPGTRLLVL.